These 32 T cell receptor beta chains share one sample of origin, sequenced in a study of cytomegalovirus exposure and HLA in healthy donors. The study ran its PCR with 60 Vbeta and 13 Jbeta primers. Generated by immunoSEQ multiplex PCR, the TCRdb table keeps only in-frame clones and is missing some. The sample includes tens of thousands of clones, approximately 81% of them seen just once. The sample comprised PBMCs. The receptor set was obtained from a man aged 45-65 years in good health and CMV-seronegative.

V and J are TRBV2 and TRBJ2-7; 7 nucleotides align to TRBD1. Germline assignment: CDR1 SNHLY and CDR2 FYNNEI. The trim removed 6 bases at V and 3 bases at J, leaving 5 bases unmatched. This CDR3 is 13 amino acids long. The CDR3 DNA reads as TGTGCCAGCAGGGGGACAGAGAACTACGAGCAGTACTTC. The encoded protein is CASRGTENYEQYF.

This rearrangement joins TRBV27 to TRBJ2-1; no definite D call. CDR1 and CDR2 from the germline V gene are MNHEY and SMNVEV (reference sequence). Between the trimmed V and J ends, which lost 5 bases and 5 bases, there was a span of 13 bases. This CDR3 is built from 14 residues. CDR3 amino acids: CASSTFAVNNEQFF. CDR3 in DNA: TGTGCCAGCAGTACTTTTGCGGTGAACAATGAGCAGTTCTTC.

The V call is TRBV5-1, the J call TRBJ1-1; 7 nucleotides align to TRBD1. Trimming at V came to 3 bases and at J to 6 bases, leaving 8 bases not matched to a gene. Germline V gives CDR1 SGHRS, CDR2 YFSETQ. The CDR3 spans 14 residues. The CDR3 sequence: CASSYARGLAEAFF. In DNA form, the CDR3 reads TGCGCCAGCAGCTACGCAAGGGGGCTCGCTGAAGCTTTCTTT.

This clone was counted a single time. V gene TRBV27 combines with J gene TRBJ1-2; TRBD1 matches at 7 bases. Germline assignment: CDR1 MNHEY and CDR2 SMNVEV (reference sequence). Trimming cost V 5 bases and J 4 bases; bases outside gene matches: 10. This CDR3 spans 15 amino acids. The CDR3 DNA reads as TGTGCCAGCAGTCCCTTGACAGGGCTTGGCTATGGCTACACCTTC. Its protein product is CASSPLTGLGYGYTF.

V gene TRBV7-9 combines with J gene TRBJ2-5; D not resolved. The V end lost 1 base, the J end lost 5 bases, and 5 bases lay between the germline ends. The CDR3 covers 12 residues. Germline V gives CDR1 SEHNR, CDR2 FQNEAQ (reference sequence). The CDR3 DNA reads as TGTGCCAGCAGCTTAGACTACGAGACCCAGTACTTC. This encodes CASSLDYETQYF.

The count of this clone is one. The CDR3 DNA reads as TGTGCCAGCAGCCTCATTTCGGGGGTCCTCTACAATGAGCAGTTCTTC. This sequence encodes CASSLISGVLYNEQFF. The chain combines TRBV7-9 with TRBJ2-1; D is perhaps TRBD2 (6 bases). CDR3 length equals 16 residues. Trimming shortened V by 5 bases and J by 3 bases, and 17 bases separated the two germline ends. Germline V gene lookup returns CDR1 SEHNR and CDR2 FQNEAQ (reference sequence).

This chain uses TRBV10-3 with TRBJ2-1, with D possibly TRBD1 on 7 matching bases. CDR1 is ENHRY and CDR2 is SYGVKD in the germline V gene. The CDR3 is 15 amino acids. The V end was cut by 6 bases, the J end by 7 bases, with 19 bases between. CDR3 DNA: TGTGCCATCAGGGCAGGGGGGTCGATAACGAATGAGCAGTTCTTC. Translated, it gives CAIRAGGSITNEQFF.

This clone appeared a single time. The gene calls are TRBV18 and TRBJ1-2; 8 nucleotides line up with TRBD1. CDR3 length: 16 amino acids. The trim removed 5 bases at V and 0 bases at J, leaving 8 bases unmatched. In germline, CDR1 is KGHSH, CDR2 LQKENI. The CDR3 loop is CASSTGTGRSNYGYTF. As DNA, the CDR3 is TGTGCCAGCTCAACCGGGACAGGCCGATCTAACTATGGCTACACCTTC.

This clone has a single count. The rearrangement joins TRBV11-1 to TRBJ2-1; D is unresolved. This CDR3 spans 14 amino acids. CDR1 SGHAT and CDR2 FQDESV come from the germline V gene (reference sequence). V lost 7 bases, J lost 2 bases, and 12 bases lay in between. The CDR3 nucleotides read TGTGCCAGCAACTCGCTCGTAACCTACAATGAGCAGTTCTTC. Its protein product is CASNSLVTYNEQFF.

The chain links TRBV5-1 to TRBJ2-2; 9 bases agree with TRBD2. Looked up from germline, CDR1 is SGHRS and CDR2 is YFSETQ. V lost 0 bases, J lost 0 bases, and 9 bases stayed unmatched. The CDR3 sequence is 19 residues long. CDR3 sequence (DNA): TGCGCCAGCAGCTTGGCCCTCAGGCTAGCGGGACCGAACACCGGGGAGCTGTTTTTT. Translation: CASSLALRLAGPNTGELFF.

For this clone: At one of its ends the junction is not consistent with the germline gene, which may arise from a read error. Other DNA sequences in this sample translate to the same CDR3. The CDR3, as DNA: TGTGCCAGCTCACCACCGAAGGGGATGAACACCGAAGCTTTCTTT. As protein: CASSPPKGMNTEAFF. V and J are TRBV18 and TRBJ1-1, with a possible D match to TRBD1 (5 bases). The CDR3 contains 15 residues. Germline values: CDR1 KGHSH, CDR2 LQKENI.

V and J are TRBV7-2 and TRBJ2-7; D uncertain. The germline V gene encodes CDR1 SGHTA and CDR2 FQGNSA. The germline V and J ends were trimmed by 5 bases and 3 bases, with 5 bases remaining between them. The CDR3 spans 11 residues. The CDR3 sequence: CASSVNYEQYF. The CDR3 region has the DNA TGTGCCAGCAGCGTAAACTACGAGCAGTACTTC.

The gene calls are TRBV11-3 and TRBJ2-5; D not certain. There are 16 residues in the CDR3. Trimming stripped 5 bases from V and 1 base from J, with 17 bases between. Germline CDR1 and CDR2: SGHNT and YENEEA. The CDR3 coding sequence is TGTGCCAGCAGCCCCAGACGGGTCCCCGCCCAAGAGACCCAGTACTTC. Amino acid sequence: CASSPRRVPAQETQYF.

The rearrangement links TRBV4-3 to TRBJ2-3; no definite D call. The germline V gene has CDR1 LGHNA and CDR2 YSLEER. The CDR3 has 15 amino acids. Trimming removed 0 bases from V and 3 bases from J, with 10 bases in between. In DNA, the CDR3 is TGCGCCAGCAGCCAAGATTACAGCAATACAGATACGCAGTATTTT. Translating it yields CASSQDYSNTDTQYF.

V is TRBV5-8 and J is TRBJ2-7; D is ambiguous. The CDR3 covers 14 residues. The germline V gene encodes CDR1 SGHTS and CDR2 YDEGEE. Deletions cut 0 bases from V and 2 bases from J, with 9 bases between. For the CDR3, the DNA is TGTGCCAGCAGCTTGGACCCTCTAGCCTACGAGCAGTACTTC. This encodes CASSLDPLAYEQYF.

This sequence joins TRBV6-5 and TRBJ1-4; D gene unclear. This CDR3 contains 13 residues. V lost 6 bases to trimming and J lost 4 bases, with 9 bases between them. Germline CDR1 is MNHEY and CDR2 is SVGAGI. CDR3: CASRNRYNEKLFF. Written as DNA, the CDR3 is TGTGCCAGCAGGAACAGATATAATGAAAAACTGTTTTTT.

V and J are TRBV7-9 and TRBJ2-2; TRBD2 matches 12 bases. The germline V gene encodes CDR1 SEHNR and CDR2 FQNEAQ (reference sequence). The CDR3 extends over 15 amino acids. The V gene end was trimmed by 5 bases and the J gene end by 6 bases; junction bases not matched to a gene: 4. CDR3 nucleotide sequence: TGTGCCAGCAGCCCTAGCGGGGGGGCGTCCGGGGAGCTGTTTTTT. Translated, it gives CASSPSGGASGELFF.

The chain recombines TRBV19 with TRBJ2-1, with D tentatively TRBD2 (5 bases). V lost 1 base and J lost 2, with 9 bases in between. Looked up from germline, CDR1 is LNHDA and CDR2 is SQIVND (reference sequence). The CDR3 covers 15 residues. The CDR3 protein is CASSIGGITYNEQFF. In DNA, the CDR3 is TGTGCCAGTAGTATAGGAGGGATCACCTACAATGAGCAGTTCTTC.

This clone was recorded once. The chain recombines TRBV19 with TRBJ1-5; TRBD1 matches at 7 bases. Unmatched junction bases numbered 9, after V lost 4 bases and J lost 0 bases. This CDR3 has 17 residues. Germline V CDR1 and CDR2: LNHDA, SQIVND (reference sequence). The CDR3 nucleotides read TGTGCCAGTAGTAAACGGAAAGGGACAGTTAGCAATCAGCCCCAGCATTTT. Protein product: CASSKRKGTVSNQPQHF.

The chain links TRBV7-9 to TRBJ1-2; D call uncertain. The CDR3 loop spans 13 amino acids. Per germline, CDR1 SEHNR and CDR2 FQNEAQ (reference sequence). The V end lost 5 bases, the J end lost 2 bases, and 9 bases lay between the germline ends. The DNA for the CDR3 is TGTGCCAGCAGCGTGGGCCAGAACTATGGCTACACCTTC. Residues: CASSVGQNYGYTF. Based on the CDR3 plus reference TRBV7-9 and TRBJ1-2, the full variable domain is DTGVSQNPRHKITKRGQNVTFRCDPISEHNRLYWYRQTLGQGPEFLTYFQNEAQLEKSRLLSDRFSAERPKGSFSTLEIQRTEQGDSAMYLCASSVGQNYGYTFGSGTRLTVV.

This clone has just one count. The J gene is TRBJ1-4, the V gene TRBV5-1; TRBD1 might be the D (5 bases). Germline values: CDR1 SGHRS, CDR2 YFSETQ. The CDR3 contains 14 residues. V lost 1 base and J lost 8, with 12 bases in between. The CDR3 bases are TGCGCCAGCAGCTTGCAAGGGGTCGGGGAAAAACTGTTTTTT. Encoded protein: CASSLQGVGEKLFF.

This clone was detected a few times. The genes are TRBV7-8 and TRBJ2-1, with TRBD1 matching 8 bases. The germline V gene encodes CDR1 SGHVS and CDR2 FQNEAQ. V was pared by 1 base and J by 6 bases, with 5 bases of the junction left unmatched. The CDR3 totals 15 residues. CDR3 DNA: TGTGCCAGCAGCTTAGGGACAGGGTCTCGCAATGAGCAGTTCTTC. Translation gives CASSLGTGSRNEQFF. The full variable domain, in which reference TRBV7-8 and TRBJ2-1 provide the parts outside the CDR3, is GAGVSQSPRYKVAKRGQDVALRCDPISGHVSLFWYQQALGQGPEFLTYFQNEAQLDKSGLPSDRFFAERPEGSVSTLKIQRTQQEDSAVYLCASSLGTGSRNEQFFGPGTRLTVL.

This chain links TRBV5-1 with TRBJ2-5; TRBD1 matches at 11 bases. The J segment lost 1 base and the V segment lost 4 bases, leaving 9 bases of the junction unmatched. Germline CDR1 is SGHRS and CDR2 is YFSETQ. This CDR3 is built from 17 residues. The DNA of the CDR3 is TGCGCCAGCAGCCAGTCTAGGACAGGGGGCTTCCAAGAGACCCAGTACTTC. This codes for CASSQSRTGGFQETQYF.

J is TRBJ2-6 and V is TRBV6-1; D perhaps matches TRBD2 (6 bases). The V gene lost 4 bases and the J gene lost 2 bases, with 6 bases spanning the gap. Germline-derived CDR1 and CDR2 are MNHNS and SASEGT. The CDR3 totals 14 residues. As DNA, the CDR3 is TGTGCCAGCAGTGGACTAGCTGGGGCCAACGTCCTGACTTTC. It specifies CASSGLAGANVLTF.

The chain combines TRBV5-1 with TRBJ2-7; D is ambiguous. This CDR3 is 13 amino acids long. Trimming pared 0 bases from V and 0 bases from J, leaving 4 bases between. CDR1 and CDR2 from the germline V gene are SGHRS and YFSETQ. The CDR3 reads CASSLGISYEQYF. As DNA, the CDR3 is TGCGCCAGCAGCTTGGGTATCTCCTACGAGCAGTACTTC.

The chain carries TRBV5-1 and TRBJ1-4; 8 positions agree with TRBD1. Losses at the gene ends were 4 bases for V and 8 bases for J; bases not matched to a gene: 1. Germline V gene lookup returns CDR1 SGHRS and CDR2 YFSETQ. This CDR3 spans 12 amino acids. CDR3 sequence (DNA): TGCGCCAGCAGCCGGGACAGGGAAAAACTGTTTTTT. Encoded protein: CASSRDREKLFF.

CDR3 coding DNA: TGCGCCAGCAGCTTGGGAGCTTTACAGTTCTTC. The encoded protein is CASSLGALQFF. V usage is TRBV5-1 and J usage is TRBJ2-1; D ambiguous. Germline values: CDR1 SGHRS, CDR2 YFSETQ. The CDR3 totals 11 residues. V was shortened by 0 bases and J by 13 bases, with 8 bases between the two germline ends.

In nucleotides, the CDR3 is TGTGCCAGCATGATGTCGGGAAGCGGGTCCGGGGAGCTGTTTTTT. Translated: CASMMSGSGSGELFF. The chain carries TRBV6-5 and TRBJ2-2, with D tentatively TRBD2 (6 bases). The CDR3 spans 15 residues. Trimming stripped 7 bases from V and 6 bases from J, with 18 bases between. Germline V lookup: CDR1 MNHEY, CDR2 SVGAGI.

The rearrangement links TRBV25-1 to TRBJ2-5; the D is unclear. The CDR3 contains 14 residues. The germline V gene has CDR1 MGHDK and CDR2 SYGVNS. Trimming took 3 bases from V and 4 from J, leaving 12 bases between them. The CDR3 DNA reads TGTGCCAGCAGTGAGGAAGGCAGAGGAGAGACCCAGTACTTC. Amino acid sequence: CASSEEGRGETQYF.

J is TRBJ1-6 and V is TRBV18; 8 bases line up with TRBD1. The J segment lost 7 bases and the V segment lost 8 bases, leaving 1 base of the junction unmatched. Germline V CDR1 and CDR2: KGHSH, LQKENI. The length of the CDR3 is 12 residues. CDR3 bases: TGTGCCAGCGGACAGGGAAATTCACCCCTCCACTTT. Encoded protein: CASGQGNSPLHF. Filled out from reference TRBV18 and TRBJ1-6, the complete variable domain reads NAGVMQNPRHLVRRRGQEARLRCSPMKGHSHVYWYRQLPEEGLKFMVYLQKENIIDESGMPKERFSAEFPKEGPSILRIQQVVRGDSAAYFCASGQGNSPLHFGNGTRLTVT.

The chain carries TRBV7-9 and TRBJ2-7, with D possibly TRBD1 on 7 matching bases. The CDR3 loop spans 14 amino acids. Trimming pared 4 bases from V and 4 bases from J, leaving 14 bases between. Per germline, CDR1 SEHNR and CDR2 FQNEAQ (reference sequence). The CDR3 here is CASSSSTGRYEQYF. The CDR3 region has the DNA TGTGCCAGCAGCTCGTCGACAGGGAGGTACGAGCAGTACTTC.

The rearrangement joins TRBV18 to TRBJ2-7; the D is unclear. The germline V gene has CDR1 KGHSH and CDR2 LQKENI. The CDR3 is made up of 16 amino acids. V gave up 3 bases and J gave up 4 bases, with 19 bases separating them. CDR3 nucleotides: TGTGCCAGCTCACCGCTTGGAGCCATAGGCGGTTACGAGCAGTACTTC. Protein product: CASSPLGAIGGYEQYF.